A selection of T cell receptor beta chains follows, all from one sample in a study of cytomegalovirus exposure and HLA in healthy donors. Sequencing used immunoSEQ multiplex PCR; TCRdb keeps in-frame clones, though not all of them. The sample lists 180,000 or so clones; around 77% were seen once. The sample comprised PBMCs. Receptor source: a young woman in good health and CMV-seronegative. Each CDR3 is given with its conserved first and last residue. D genes are given only for firm matches.

v_call,d_call,cdr3_aa
TRBV6-1,NA,CASSDGRVENSPLHF
TRBV30,NA,CAWSHGTVARGDGYTF
TRBV2,NA,CASSVSRGGNTIYF
TRBV19,TRBD1,CASSIRQGDGYTF
TRBV7-2,NA,CASSLGPRTEAFF
TRBV5-1,TRBD1,CASSPDRVPSSPLHF
TRBV6-6,NA,CASSPFSFIMNTEAFF
TRBV29-1,NA,CSVGAEWAFF
TRBV6-4,TRBD2,CASSDGKTSGTSIHEQFF
TRBV5-1,NA,CASSTYPTGNLMSRTDTQYF
TRBV2,NA,CASSGQETQYF
TRBV4-2,TRBD2,CASSQDLATSGGPGTSYEQYF
TRBV4-1,NA,CASSPQGGDPRAFF
TRBV10-3,NA,CAISVGRGDYGYTF
TRBV2,NA,CASTETASTDTQYF
TRBV4-2,NA,CASSQELTLVYNSPLHF
TRBV5-6,TRBD1,CASSIGTGDHWVGEQYF
TRBV5-1,NA,CASSLALGGLETQYF
TRBV11-2,NA,CASSFESSRTEAFF
TRBV9,TRBD2,CASSVGPSGTSGGDEQFF
TRBV6-1,NA,CASSAKQGWYLWNQPQHF
TRBV27,NA,CASSSGGDREQFF
TRBV5-4,TRBD2,CASSFSGGAADTQYF
TRBV5-1,NA,CASSLERRRRETQYF
TRBV30,TRBD1,CAWSSPGQGFYGYTF
TRBV11-2,TRBD1,CASKRSGTGMYEQYF
TRBV19,NA,CATSQVLNEKLFF
TRBV4-3,NA,CASSQGYSGNLYNEQFF
TRBV7-3,TRBD1,CASSPQGAGTDTQYF
TRBV30,NA,CACSRGGPGPYGYTF
TRBV2,TRBD1,CASRKDRAYEQYF
TRBV6-5,NA,CASSSTGSLSGNTIYF
TRBV6-5,TRBD1,CASRDRGYEQYF